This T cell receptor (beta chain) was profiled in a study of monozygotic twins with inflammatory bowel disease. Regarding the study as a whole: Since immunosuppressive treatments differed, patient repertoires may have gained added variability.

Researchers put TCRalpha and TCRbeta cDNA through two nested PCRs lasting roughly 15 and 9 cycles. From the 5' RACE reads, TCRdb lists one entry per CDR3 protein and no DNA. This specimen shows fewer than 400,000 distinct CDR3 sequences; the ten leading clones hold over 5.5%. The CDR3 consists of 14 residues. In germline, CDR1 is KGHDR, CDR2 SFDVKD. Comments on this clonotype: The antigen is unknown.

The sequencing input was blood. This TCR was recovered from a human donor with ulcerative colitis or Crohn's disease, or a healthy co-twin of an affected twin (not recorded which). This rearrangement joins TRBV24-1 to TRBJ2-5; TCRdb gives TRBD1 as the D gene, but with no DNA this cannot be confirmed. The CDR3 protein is CATSDTGVVETQYF.